Shown below are 2 T cell receptor beta chains from a single sample sequenced in a study of cytomegalovirus exposure and HLA in healthy donors. PCR employed 60 Vbeta and 13 Jbeta primers. Generated by immunoSEQ multiplex PCR, the TCRdb table keeps only in-frame clones and is missing some. This table has fewer than 90,000 clones, roughly 70% appearing once. Sample: PBMCs. The origin of the receptors is a woman aged 50 to 60 in good health and CMV-seropositive.

The chain couples TRBV18 to TRBJ2-2, with D perhaps matching TRBD2 (6 bases). Germline lookup yields CDR1 KGHSH and CDR2 LQKENI. This CDR3 is 15 amino acids long. Trimming shortened V by 1 base and J by 3 bases, and 9 bases separated the two germline ends. The CDR3 region has the DNA TGTGCCAGCTCACCACGGTCGGGAGACACCGGGGAGCTGTTTTTT. The encoded protein is CASSPRSGDTGELFF.

The genes are TRBV28 and TRBJ2-7; 10 bases match TRBD1. J gave up 6 bases and V 0 bases, and 5 bases lay outside the gene matches. Germline values: CDR1 MDHEN, CDR2 SYDVKM. This CDR3 is 15 amino acids long. In nucleotides, the CDR3 is TGTGCCAGCAGTTTATGGGGACAGGGGACAAGCGAGCAGTACTTC. It is translated as CASSLWGQGTSEQYF. Filled out from reference TRBV28 and TRBJ2-7, the complete variable domain reads DVKVTQSSRYLVKRTGEKVFLECVQDMDHENMFWYRQDPGLGLRLIYFSYDVKMKEKGDIPEGYSVSREKKERFSLILESASTNQTSMYLCASSLWGQGTSEQYFGPGTRLTVT.